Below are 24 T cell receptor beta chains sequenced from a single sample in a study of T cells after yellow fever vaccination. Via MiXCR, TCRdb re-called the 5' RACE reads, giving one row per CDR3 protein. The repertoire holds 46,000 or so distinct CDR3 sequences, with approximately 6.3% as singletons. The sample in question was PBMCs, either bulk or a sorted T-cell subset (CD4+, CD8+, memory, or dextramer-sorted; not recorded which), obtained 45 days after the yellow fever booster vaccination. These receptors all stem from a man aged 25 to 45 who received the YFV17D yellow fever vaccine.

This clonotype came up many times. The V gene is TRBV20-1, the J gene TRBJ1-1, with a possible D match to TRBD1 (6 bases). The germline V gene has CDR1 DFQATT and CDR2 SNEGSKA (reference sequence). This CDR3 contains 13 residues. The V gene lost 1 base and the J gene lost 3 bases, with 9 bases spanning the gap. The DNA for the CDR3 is TGCAGTGCTAGAGGACAGGCGGACACTGAAGCTTTCTTT. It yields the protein CSARGQADTEAFF.

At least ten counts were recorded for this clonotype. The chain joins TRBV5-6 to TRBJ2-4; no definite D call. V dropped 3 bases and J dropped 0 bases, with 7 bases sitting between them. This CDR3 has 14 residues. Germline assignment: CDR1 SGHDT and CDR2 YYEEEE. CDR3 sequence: CASSWVLAKNIQYF. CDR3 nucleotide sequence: TGTGCCAGCAGCTGGGTCTTAGCCAAAAACATTCAGTACTTC.

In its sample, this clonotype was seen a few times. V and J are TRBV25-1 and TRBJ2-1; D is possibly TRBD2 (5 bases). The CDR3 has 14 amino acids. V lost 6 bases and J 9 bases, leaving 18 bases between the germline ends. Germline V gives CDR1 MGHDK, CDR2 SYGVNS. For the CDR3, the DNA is TGTGCCAGCAGCCTAGGGAGTAGCCGCTTTGAGCAGTTCTTC. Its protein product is CASSLGSSRFEQFF. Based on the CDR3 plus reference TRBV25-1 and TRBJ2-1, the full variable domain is EADIYQTPRYLVIGTGKKITLECSQTMGHDKMYWYQQDPGMELHLIHYSYGVNSTEKGDLSSESTVSRIRTEHFPLTLESARPSHTSQYLCASSLGSSRFEQFFGPGTRLTVL.

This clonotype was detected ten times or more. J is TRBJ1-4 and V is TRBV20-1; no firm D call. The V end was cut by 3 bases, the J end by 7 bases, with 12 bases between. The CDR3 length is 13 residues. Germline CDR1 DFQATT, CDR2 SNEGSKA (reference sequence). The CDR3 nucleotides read TGCAGTGCTAGTTTGGTTCGAGGTGAAAAACTGTTTTTT. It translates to CSASLVRGEKLFF.

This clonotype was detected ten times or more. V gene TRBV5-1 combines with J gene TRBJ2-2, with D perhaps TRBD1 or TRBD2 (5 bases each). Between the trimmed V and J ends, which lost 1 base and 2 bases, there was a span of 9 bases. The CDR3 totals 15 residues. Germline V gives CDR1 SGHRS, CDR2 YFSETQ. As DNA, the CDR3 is TGCGCCAGCAGCTTGAACGGGGCCAACACCGGGGAGCTGTTTTTT. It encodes CASSLNGANTGELFF.

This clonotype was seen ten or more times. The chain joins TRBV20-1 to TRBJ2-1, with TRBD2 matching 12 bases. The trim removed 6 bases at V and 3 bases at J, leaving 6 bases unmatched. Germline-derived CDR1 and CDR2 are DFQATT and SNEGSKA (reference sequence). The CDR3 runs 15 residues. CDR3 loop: CSAAKLAGGYNEQFF. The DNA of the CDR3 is TGCAGTGCCGCAAAACTAGCGGGAGGCTACAATGAGCAGTTCTTC.

Here the CDR3 DNA reads TGTGCCACCAGGGCAACAGGGTTGAACACCGGGGAGCTGTTTTTT. Protein: CATRATGLNTGELFF. J is TRBJ2-2 and V is TRBV24-1; TRBD1 is a possible D gene (6 bases). Trimming removed 7 bases from V and 1 base from J, with 12 bases in between. The CDR3 spans 15 residues. Germline V gives CDR1 KGHDR, CDR2 SFDVKD.

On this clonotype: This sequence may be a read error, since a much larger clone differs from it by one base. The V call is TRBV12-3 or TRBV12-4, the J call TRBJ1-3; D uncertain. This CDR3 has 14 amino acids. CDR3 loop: CASSSGGSGDTIYF. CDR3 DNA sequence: TGTGCCAGCAGTTCCGGAGGTAGTGGAGACACCATATATTTT.

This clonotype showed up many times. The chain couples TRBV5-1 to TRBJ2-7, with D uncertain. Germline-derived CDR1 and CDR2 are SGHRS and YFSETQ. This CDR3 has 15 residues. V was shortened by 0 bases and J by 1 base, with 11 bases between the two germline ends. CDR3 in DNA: TGCGCCAGCAGCTTGGAACAGACCCTTTCCTACGAGCAGTACTTC. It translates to CASSLEQTLSYEQYF.

This chain's CDR3 is CASSQNGGRGGMEQFF. CDR3 nucleotide sequence: TGTGCCAGCAGTCAAAATGGGGGCAGGGGGGGCATGGAGCAGTTCTTC. The chain uses TRBV27 and TRBJ2-1; D assignment may be TRBD1 or TRBD2 (7 bases each). Germline values: CDR1 MNHEY, CDR2 SMNVEV (reference sequence). The V end was cut by 5 bases, the J end by 10 bases, with 24 bases between. The CDR3 has 16 amino acids.

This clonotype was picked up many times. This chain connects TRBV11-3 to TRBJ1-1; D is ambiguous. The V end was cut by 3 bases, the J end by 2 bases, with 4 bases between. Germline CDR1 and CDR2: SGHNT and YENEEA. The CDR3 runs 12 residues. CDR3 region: CASSFGNTEAFF. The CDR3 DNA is TGTGCCAGCAGCTTTGGTAACACTGAAGCTTTCTTT.

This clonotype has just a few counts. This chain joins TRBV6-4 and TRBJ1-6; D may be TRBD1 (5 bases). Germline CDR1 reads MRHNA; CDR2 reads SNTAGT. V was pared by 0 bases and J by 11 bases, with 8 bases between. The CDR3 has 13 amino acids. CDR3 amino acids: CASSDSRGAPLHF. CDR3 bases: TGTGCCAGCAGTGACTCGCGGGGGGCACCCCTCCACTTT.

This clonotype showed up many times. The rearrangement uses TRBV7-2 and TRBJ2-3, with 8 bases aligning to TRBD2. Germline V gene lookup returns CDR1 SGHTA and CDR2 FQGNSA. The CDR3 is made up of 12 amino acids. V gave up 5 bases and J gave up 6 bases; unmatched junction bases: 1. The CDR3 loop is CASSRLADTQYF. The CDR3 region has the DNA TGTGCCAGCAGCCGACTAGCGGATACGCAGTATTTT. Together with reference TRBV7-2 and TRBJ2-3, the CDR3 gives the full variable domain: GAGVSQSPSNKVTEKGKDVELRCDPISGHTALYWYRQSLGQGLEFLIYFQGNSAPDKSGLPSDRFSAERTGGSVSTLTIQRTQQEDSAVYLCASSRLADTQYFGPGTRLTVL.

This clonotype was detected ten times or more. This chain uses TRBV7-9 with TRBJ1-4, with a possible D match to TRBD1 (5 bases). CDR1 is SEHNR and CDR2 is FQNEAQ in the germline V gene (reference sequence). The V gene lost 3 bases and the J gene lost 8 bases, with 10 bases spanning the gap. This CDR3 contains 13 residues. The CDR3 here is CASSLVGGEKLFF. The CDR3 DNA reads TGTGCCAGCAGCTTGGTCGGGGGAGAAAAACTGTTTTTT.

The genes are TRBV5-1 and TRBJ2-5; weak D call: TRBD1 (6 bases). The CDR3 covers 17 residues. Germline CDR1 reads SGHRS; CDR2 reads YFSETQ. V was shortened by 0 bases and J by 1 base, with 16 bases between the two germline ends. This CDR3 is CASSLGILQGLQETQYF. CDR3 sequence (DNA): TGCGCCAGCAGCTTGGGGATTTTACAGGGCCTCCAAGAGACCCAGTACTTC.

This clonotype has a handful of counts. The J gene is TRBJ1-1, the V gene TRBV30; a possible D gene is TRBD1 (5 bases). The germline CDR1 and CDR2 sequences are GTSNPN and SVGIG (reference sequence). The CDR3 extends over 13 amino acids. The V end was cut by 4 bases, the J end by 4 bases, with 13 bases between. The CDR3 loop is CAWNPGPGTEAFF. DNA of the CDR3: TGTGCCTGGAATCCGGGGCCGGGCACTGAAGCTTTCTTT.

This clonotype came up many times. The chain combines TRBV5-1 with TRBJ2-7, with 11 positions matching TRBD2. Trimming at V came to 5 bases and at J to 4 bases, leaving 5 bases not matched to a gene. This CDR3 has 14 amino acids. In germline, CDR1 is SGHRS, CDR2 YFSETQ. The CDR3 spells CASRLAGDVYEQYF. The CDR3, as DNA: TGCGCCAGCAGACTAGCGGGAGATGTTTACGAGCAGTACTTC.

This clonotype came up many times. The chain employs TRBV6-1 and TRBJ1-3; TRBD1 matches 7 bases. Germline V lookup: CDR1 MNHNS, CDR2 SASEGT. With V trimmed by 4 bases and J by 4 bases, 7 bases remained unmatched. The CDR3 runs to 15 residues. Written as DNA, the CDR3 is TGTGCCAGCAGTGGGGGACAGCCGAGGGGAAACACCATATATTTT. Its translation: CASSGGQPRGNTIYF.

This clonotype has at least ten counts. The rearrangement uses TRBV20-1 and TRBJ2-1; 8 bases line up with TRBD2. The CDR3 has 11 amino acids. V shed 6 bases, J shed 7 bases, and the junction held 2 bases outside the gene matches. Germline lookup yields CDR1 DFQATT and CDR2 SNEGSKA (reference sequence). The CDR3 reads CSAERGNEQFF. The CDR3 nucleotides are TGCAGTGCCGAGCGGGGGAATGAGCAGTTCTTC.

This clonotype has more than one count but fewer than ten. The CDR3 loop reads CASLRDSYTDTQYF. The CDR3 nucleotides are TGTGCCAGCCTCCGGGACTCATACACAGATACGCAGTATTTT. V gene TRBV6-1 combines with J gene TRBJ2-3; a weak D match, TRBD2 (6 bases). Germline assignment: CDR1 MNHNS and CDR2 SASEGT. Trimming pared 8 bases from V and 2 bases from J, leaving 14 bases between. This CDR3 has 14 residues.

This CDR3 reads CASSLERTTQYF. The CDR3 DNA follows: TGTGCCAGCAGCTTAGAACGCACGACCCAGTACTTC. The gene calls are TRBV7-2 and TRBJ2-5; D gene ambiguous. This CDR3 region has 12 residues. The germline V gene has CDR1 SGHTA and CDR2 FQGNSA. Trimming left V 1 base short and J 7 bases short, with 7 bases between.

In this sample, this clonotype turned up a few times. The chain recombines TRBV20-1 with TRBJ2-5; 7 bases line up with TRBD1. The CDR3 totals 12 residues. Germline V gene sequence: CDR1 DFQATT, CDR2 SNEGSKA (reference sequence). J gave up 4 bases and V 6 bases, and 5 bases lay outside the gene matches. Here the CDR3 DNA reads TGCAGTGCCCGGACAGGCACAGAGACCCAGTACTTC. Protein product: CSARTGTETQYF.

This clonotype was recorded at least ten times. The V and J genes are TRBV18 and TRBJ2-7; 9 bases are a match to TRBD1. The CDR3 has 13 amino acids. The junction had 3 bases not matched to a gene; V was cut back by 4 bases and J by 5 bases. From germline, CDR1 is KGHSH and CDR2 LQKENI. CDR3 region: CASSRDREDEQYF. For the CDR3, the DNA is TGTGCCAGCTCACGGGACAGGGAAGACGAGCAGTACTTC.

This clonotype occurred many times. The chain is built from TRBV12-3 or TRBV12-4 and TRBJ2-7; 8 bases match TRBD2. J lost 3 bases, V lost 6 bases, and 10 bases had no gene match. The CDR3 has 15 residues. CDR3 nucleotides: TGTGCCAGCAGAGCGGGGGACGGCAGGGGCTACGAGCAGTACTTC. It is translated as CASRAGDGRGYEQYF.